Shown below are 16 T cell receptor beta chains from a single sample sequenced in a study of blood T cell repertoires in COVID-19. Using immunoSEQ multiplex PCR, the repertoire was profiled, and TCRdb retains in-frame clones only, with some absent. Of 55,000 to 95,000 clones in the sample, about 84% were seen once. Input material: peripheral blood. The source is a woman in her sixties or seventies with acute or convalescent COVID-19.

The chain links TRBV7-9 to TRBJ1-2; a possible D gene is TRBD1 (5 bases). There are 13 residues in the CDR3. V was cut by 5 bases and J by 8 bases, with 15 bases left in between. In germline, CDR1 is SEHNR, CDR2 FQNEAQ (reference sequence). The chain's CDR3 is CASSPRQMEGYTF. The CDR3 coding sequence is TGTGCCAGCAGCCCTCGACAGATGGAGGGCTACACCTTC. The whole variable domain, filled in from reference TRBV7-9 and TRBJ1-2, reads DTGVSQNPRHKITKRGQNVTFRCDPISEHNRLYWYRQTLGQGPEFLTYFQNEAQLEKSRLLSDRFSAERPKGSFSTLEIQRTEQGDSAMYLCASSPRQMEGYTFGSGTRLTVV.

The rearrangement uses TRBV28 and TRBJ1-2; unclear D gene. CDR3 length equals 12 residues. The germline V and J ends were trimmed by 3 bases and 7 bases, with 9 bases remaining between them. CDR1 and CDR2 (germline): MDHEN, SYDVKM. The CDR3 loop reads CASSFEVGGYTF. The DNA of the CDR3 is TGTGCCAGCAGTTTTGAGGTCGGTGGCTACACCTTC.

In regard to this clone: Other DNA sequences of this sample code for an identical CDR3. The V call is TRBV12-3 or TRBV12-4, the J call TRBJ2-7; 7 bases align to TRBD2. V trimming: 5 bases; J trimming: 6 bases; junction bases outside the gene matches: 7. This CDR3 has 13 amino acids. The CDR3 spells CASSLAGASEQYF. The CDR3 coding sequence is TGTGCCAGCAGTCTTGCGGGAGCCAGCGAGCAGTACTTC.

The chain uses TRBV29-1 and TRBJ1-2, with 8 bases identical to TRBD1. Germline CDR1 and CDR2: SQVTM and ANQGSEA. The CDR3 sequence is 14 residues long. J was trimmed by 7 bases and V by 4 bases; bases with no gene match: 11. The CDR3 protein is CSVGQGAKTGGYTF. The CDR3 coding sequence is TGCAGCGTTGGTCAGGGGGCAAAAACGGGTGGCTACACCTTC.

V usage is TRBV7-3 and J usage is TRBJ2-1; the match to TRBD2 covers 8 bases. Germline V gives CDR1 SGHTA, CDR2 FQGTGA. The CDR3 has 16 residues. V was clipped by 4 bases and J by 5 bases; unmatched bases: 10. Written as DNA, the CDR3 is TGTGCCAGCAGCTCCTCTGACCAGCGGGGGAACAATGAGCAGTTCTTC. Its protein product is CASSSSDQRGNNEQFF.

The chain links TRBV4-2 to TRBJ1-6; TRBD1 aligns across 9 bases. The germline gives CDR1 LGHNA, CDR2 YNFKEQ. Trimming took 0 bases from V and 7 from J; bases not matched to a gene: 4. This CDR3 spans 16 amino acids. CDR3 protein: CASSQETGGRNSPLHF. CDR3 in DNA: TGTGCCAGCAGCCAAGAAACAGGGGGCAGGAATTCACCCCTCCACTTT.

This rearrangement joins TRBV7-6 to TRBJ1-2; 9 nucleotides match TRBD1. Germline-derived CDR1 and CDR2 are SGHVS and FNYEAQ. This CDR3 has 18 amino acids. J was trimmed by 3 bases and V by 5 bases; bases with no gene match: 16. CDR3 sequence reads: CASSQTPGQGVLDYGYTF. In DNA, the CDR3 is TGTGCCAGCAGCCAAACACCGGGACAGGGTGTTTTAGACTATGGCTACACCTTC. The whole variable domain, filled in from reference TRBV7-6 and TRBJ1-2, reads GAGVSQSPRYKVTKRGQDVALRCDPISGHVSLYWYRQALGQGPEFLTYFNYEAQQDKSGLPNDRFSAERPEGSISTLTIQRTEQRDSAMYRCASSQTPGQGVLDYGYTFGSGTRLTVV.

J is TRBJ2-6 and V is TRBV5-1, with TRBD2 matching 8 bases. Trimming at V came to 4 bases and at J to 4 bases, leaving 13 bases not matched to a gene. Germline lookup yields CDR1 SGHRS and CDR2 YFSETQ. The CDR3 extends over 18 amino acids. CDR3: CASSPTSGLLSGANVLTF. The CDR3 coding sequence is TGCGCCAGCAGCCCCACTAGCGGCCTACTGTCAGGGGCCAACGTCCTGACTTTC.

The chain combines TRBV7-9 with TRBJ2-7, with 8 bases aligning to TRBD1. J was trimmed by 4 bases and V by 3 bases; bases with no gene match: 5. This CDR3 comprises 14 residues. From germline, CDR1 is SEHNR and CDR2 FQNEAQ (reference sequence). As DNA, the CDR3 is TGTGCCAGCAGCTTGGCAGGGGGCTGGTACGAGCAGTACTTC. This gives the protein CASSLAGGWYEQYF.

This clone was detected only once. The genes are TRBV5-6 and TRBJ2-5, with a possible D match to TRBD1 (6 bases). This CDR3 has 17 amino acids. V lost 1 base to trimming and J lost 2 bases, with 18 bases between them. Germline V gene lookup returns CDR1 SGHDT and CDR2 YYEEEE. Here the CDR3 reads CASSLFWSTDSQETQYF. The CDR3 nucleotides are TGTGCCAGCAGCTTGTTCTGGTCCACGGACAGTCAAGAGACCCAGTACTTC.

The chain couples TRBV19 to TRBJ1-1, with D possibly TRBD1 on 6 matching bases. Deletions cut 7 bases from V and 5 bases from J, with 17 bases between. Germline V gene data show CDR1 as LNHDA and CDR2 as SQIVND (reference sequence). The CDR3 length is 14 residues. The DNA of the CDR3 is TGTGCCAGTACCCGCCGGAGGGGGGGAACTGAAGCTTTCTTT. Protein product: CASTRRRGGTEAFF. Using reference TRBV19 and TRBJ1-1 for the parts outside the CDR3, the full variable domain is DGGITQSPKYLFRKEGQNVTLSCEQNLNHDAMYWYRQDPGQGLRLIYYSQIVNDFQKGDIAEGYSVSREKKESFPLTVTSAQKNPTAFYLCASTRRRGGTEAFFGQGTRLTVV.

The J gene is TRBJ1-3, the V gene TRBV7-9; D remains ambiguous. Per germline, CDR1 SEHNR and CDR2 FQNEAQ (reference sequence). Deletions cut 5 bases from V and 0 bases from J, with 14 bases between. The CDR3 is 16 amino acids. CDR3 nucleotide sequence: TGTGCCAGCAGCCCAGGCAGGCAAAACTCTGGAAACACCATATATTTT. Encoded protein: CASSPGRQNSGNTIYF. The variable domain in full, completed from reference TRBV7-9 and TRBJ1-3, reads DTGVSQNPRHKITKRGQNVTFRCDPISEHNRLYWYRQTLGQGPEFLTYFQNEAQLEKSRLLSDRFSAERPKGSFSTLEIQRTEQGDSAMYLCASSPGRQNSGNTIYFGEGSWLTVV.

The table lists this clone with a few counts. The CDR3 sequence: CASSRQGNTEAFF. The CDR3 DNA is TGTGCCAGCAGCCGACAGGGGAACACTGAAGCTTTCTTT. The J gene is TRBJ1-1, the V gene TRBV6-5; 7 nucleotides align to TRBD1. V lost 6 bases, J lost 1 base, and 2 bases stayed unmatched. This CDR3 has 13 amino acids. The germline gives CDR1 MNHEY, CDR2 SVGAGI.

This chain connects TRBV7-2 to TRBJ2-5; 9 positions agree with TRBD2. The CDR3 is 14 amino acids. V shed 6 bases and J 5 bases; nucleotides not matched to a gene: 7. Germline CDR1 is SGHTA and CDR2 is FQGNSA. The CDR3 region has the DNA TGTGCCAGCAGGCGCGGGGGGGCCGTGGAGACCCAGTACTTC. This encodes CASRRGGAVETQYF.

The V call is TRBV19, the J call TRBJ2-4; 10 bases agree with TRBD2. The germline CDR1 and CDR2 sequences are LNHDA and SQIVND (reference sequence). V shed 6 bases and J 2 bases; nucleotides not matched to a gene: 16. The CDR3 has 19 amino acids. CDR3 DNA: TGTGCCAGTAGCCCGAACAGCGGGGGGGCCTCCGGGTCCAAAAACATTCAGTACTTC. Amino acid sequence: CASSPNSGGASGSKNIQYF.

This clone was seen a few times. The chain employs TRBV6-2 or TRBV6-3 and TRBJ1-5; a weak D match, TRBD1 (6 bases). The CDR3 loop spans 14 amino acids. CDR1 and CDR2 from the germline V gene are MNHEY and SVGEGT. V was pared by 5 bases and J by 0 bases, with 8 bases between. In nucleotides, the CDR3 is TGTGCCAGCAGTAACAGGGATAGCAATCAGCCCCAGCATTTT. This gives the protein CASSNRDSNQPQHF.